This T cell receptor (beta chain) was documented in a study of CD8 T cells in Susac syndrome. The authors carried out high-throughput sequencing of TCR beta. They applied it to CD8+ and CD4+ T cells obtained from blood. RNA amounts of roughly 0.45 to 1 ug underwent reverse transcription with random hexamers. Across 54 Vbeta and 13 Jbeta, immunoSEQ multiplex PCR amplified TCR beta CDR3. TCRdb re-called the immunoSEQ multiplex PCR reads with MiXCR, one entry per CDR3 protein. The sample has some 300,000 distinct CDR3 sequences; about 85% are singletons. Details on this clonotype: Its ends do not fully match the called genes, so a read error is possible.

The germline gives CDR1 DFQATT, CDR2 SNEGSKA (reference sequence). The CDR3 sequence is 15 residues long. The V and J genes are TRBV20-1 and TRBJ2-1; TRBD2 matches at 15 bases. The sequencing input was CD8+ T cells from PBMCs. This clonotype originated in a human donor with multiple sclerosis. CDR3 residues: CGAARTSGRASEQFF. The CDR3 bases are TGCGGTGCCGCACGGACTAGCGGGAGGGCCAGTGAGCAGTTCTTC.